These 5 T cell receptor beta chains share one sample of origin, sequenced in a study of shared clonotypes between healthy human individuals. Profiling relied on immunoSEQ multiplex PCR, and the TCRdb table lists in-frame clones only, not all of them. The sample lists 1.6 million or so clones; roughly 96% were seen once. The material sequenced was naive CD4+ T cells sorted from blood. Subset here: CD45RA+ positively selected. The receptor source for this set is a man between 25 and 39 years old in good health.

The chain uses TRBV30 and TRBJ2-7; D not certain. CDR1 is GTSNPN, CDR2 SVGIG, per germline (reference sequence). Trimming took 0 bases from V and 3 from J, leaving 15 bases between them. The CDR3 has 15 residues. The CDR3 DNA is TGTGCCTGGAGTGTACTCGGACGCCTAAACTACGAGCAGTACTTC. It specifies CAWSVLGRLNYEQYF.

The J gene is TRBJ2-4, the V gene TRBV12-5; 9 bases are shared with TRBD1. Germline-derived CDR1 and CDR2 are LGHNT and FRNRAP. The CDR3 is made up of 13 amino acids. The trim removed 1 base at V and 10 bases at J, leaving 2 bases unmatched. CDR3 sequence: CASGLGTGVIQYF. CDR3 sequence (DNA): TGTGCTAGTGGTTTGGGGACAGGGGTTATTCAGTACTTC.

The J gene is TRBJ2-5, the V gene TRBV19, with no clear D. CDR3 length: 16 amino acids. Trimming stripped 5 bases from V and 0 bases from J, with 16 bases between. The V gene's germline CDR1 is LNHDA and CDR2 SQIVND (reference sequence). CDR3 coding DNA: TGTGCCAGTAGTCTCGGGCGCGATGGGGACCAAGAGACCCAGTACTTC. Protein sequence: CASSLGRDGDQETQYF.

V gene TRBV5-1 combines with J gene TRBJ2-2; 10 bases match TRBD1. With V trimmed by 0 bases and J by 7 bases, 3 bases remained unmatched. The V gene's germline CDR1 is SGHRS and CDR2 YFSETQ. CDR3 size: 15 residues. CDR3 DNA: TGCGCCAGCAGCTTGGTGGGACAGGGGAACGGGGAGCTGTTTTTT. Protein: CASSLVGQGNGELFF.

The chain employs TRBV5-6 and TRBJ2-3, with TRBD2 matching 11 bases. In germline, CDR1 is SGHDT, CDR2 YYEEEE. The CDR3 spans 17 residues. The J segment lost 4 bases and the V segment lost 0 bases, leaving 7 bases of the junction unmatched. DNA of the CDR3: TGTGCCAGCAGCTTGGGGCTAGCGGGAGGTAGAGCAGATACGCAGTATTTT. Translating it yields CASSLGLAGGRADTQYF.